One and the same sample provided the 17 T cell receptor beta chains below, sequenced in a study of cytomegalovirus exposure and HLA in healthy donors. The PCR contained 60 Vbeta and 13 Jbeta primers. Some clones are missing from TCRdb's copy, which holds only in-frame ones; the method was immunoSEQ multiplex PCR. The sample shows a few hundred thousand clones, about four fifths of them seen only once. Sequencing was performed on PBMCs. All receptors come from a man younger than 45 in good health and CMV-seronegative.

V and J are TRBV7-8 and TRBJ2-3; a weak D match, TRBD2 (5 bases). The germline V gene encodes CDR1 SGHVS and CDR2 FQNEAQ. The CDR3 has 16 residues. V shed 4 bases and J shed 3 bases, with 17 bases lying between them. CDR3 nucleotides: TGTGCCAGCAGCTCAACTAGTCCGGGTCGTACAGATACGCAGTATTTT. It translates to CASSSTSPGRTDTQYF.

The rearrangement uses TRBV5-6 and TRBJ2-2; possibly TRBD1 for D (6 bases). Germline V gene data show CDR1 as SGHDT and CDR2 as YYEEEE. Trimming removed 2 bases at V and 7 bases at J, with 24 bases between. The length of the CDR3 is 18 residues. The CDR3 spells CASSFYYRQGPGNGELFF. CDR3 nucleotides: TGTGCCAGCAGCTTCTACTATCGCCAGGGGCCGGGGAACGGGGAGCTGTTTTTT.

The table lists this clone with a few counts. V gene TRBV15 combines with J gene TRBJ2-3, with 7 bases fitting TRBD1. This CDR3 has 13 amino acids. Germline V gene data show CDR1 as LNHNV and CDR2 as YYDKDF (reference sequence). The trim removed 2 bases at V and 6 bases at J, leaving 2 bases unmatched. The CDR3 here is CATSRPQGDTQYF. Here the CDR3 DNA reads TGTGCCACCAGCAGACCACAGGGGGATACGCAGTATTTT.

The V call is TRBV12-2, the J call TRBJ2-3; TRBD2, the D gene given by the table, was not confirmed from the DNA. TRBV12-2 is a listed pseudogene. CDR3 length: 16 amino acids. DNA for the CDR3: TGTGCAAGTCGCCCTCTCCAGCGGGGGGGCTCGGATACGCAGTATTTT. It encodes CASRPLQRGGSDTQYF.

The chain is built from TRBV9 and TRBJ2-1; 7 nucleotides align to TRBD2. The J segment lost 6 bases and the V segment lost 1 base, leaving 13 bases of the junction unmatched. The CDR3 runs 17 residues. Germline V gene lookup returns CDR1 SGDLS and CDR2 YYNGEE. CDR3 DNA: TGTGCCAGCAGCGTACTCCCTTCAGGGACTACCGTCAATGAGCAGTTCTTC. This encodes CASSVLPSGTTVNEQFF.

The chain combines TRBV6-5 with TRBJ2-1; 8 bases match TRBD1. The CDR3 consists of 14 residues. The trim removed 5 bases at V and 4 bases at J, leaving 4 bases unmatched. CDR1 MNHEY and CDR2 SVGAGI come from the germline V gene. CDR3 region: CASSKRQGYNEQFF. As DNA, the CDR3 is TGTGCCAGCAGTAAACGACAGGGGTACAATGAGCAGTTCTTC.

This clone was detected only a few times. The J gene is TRBJ1-1, the V gene TRBV5-1, with D perhaps TRBD1 (6 bases). The length of the CDR3 is 16 residues. The V end was cut by 0 bases, the J end by 5 bases, with 17 bases between. Germline CDR1 and CDR2: SGHRS and YFSETQ. The CDR3 bases are TGCGCCAGCAGCTTGGTTGCAGGGGTTGTAGGGACTGAAGCTTTCTTT. The encoded protein is CASSLVAGVVGTEAFF.

The chain joins TRBV9 to TRBJ2-5, with D maybe TRBD2 (5 bases). Between the trimmed V and J ends, which lost 6 bases and 2 bases, there was a span of 11 bases. Germline V gene sequence: CDR1 SGDLS, CDR2 YYNGEE. There are 13 residues in the CDR3. The CDR3: CASNVRTQETQYF. DNA of the CDR3: TGTGCCAGCAATGTACGGACTCAAGAGACCCAGTACTTC. The whole variable domain, filled in from reference TRBV9 and TRBJ2-5, reads DSGVTQTPKHLITATGQRVTLRCSPRSGDLSVYWYQQSLDQGLQFLIQYYNGEERAKGNILERFSAQQFPDLHSELNLSSLELGDSALYFCASNVRTQETQYFGPGTRLLVL.

This chain links TRBV6-5 with TRBJ1-1, with D possibly being TRBD1 (5 bases). V was shortened by 6 bases and J by 2 bases, with 10 bases between the two germline ends. Germline V gene lookup returns CDR1 MNHEY and CDR2 SVGAGI. The CDR3 is 13 amino acids. CDR3 coding DNA: TGTGCCAGCAGAGTCAGGGCTAACACTGAAGCTTTCTTT. Translation gives CASRVRANTEAFF.

This chain joins TRBV21-1 and TRBJ2-7; TRBD2, as called in the table, went unchecked against the DNA. TRBV21-1 is designated a pseudogene. This CDR3 is built from 12 residues. CDR3 amino acids: CASPNRVYEQYF. CDR3 nucleotides: TGTGCCAGCCCCAACCGGGTCTACGAGCAGTACTTC.

V usage is TRBV6-6 and J usage is TRBJ1-3; D remains ambiguous. V was pared by 5 bases and J by 4 bases, with 9 bases between. CDR1 is MNHNY, CDR2 SVGAGI, per germline (reference sequence). There are 13 residues in the CDR3. The CDR3: CASSLGRGNTIYF. CDR3 in DNA: TGTGCCAGCAGTCTGGGGAGAGGAAACACCATATATTTT.

The chain recombines TRBV18 with TRBJ2-6, with unresolved D. The CDR3 runs to 15 residues. V shed 0 bases and J shed 0 bases, with 3 bases lying between them. Germline V gene data show CDR1 as KGHSH and CDR2 as LQKENI. DNA of the CDR3: TGTGCCAGCTCACCACCGTACTCTGGGGCCAACGTCCTGACTTTC. Translating it yields CASSPPYSGANVLTF.

The J gene is TRBJ2-2, the V gene TRBV5-8; TRBD1 agrees at 8 bases. V trimming: 3 bases; J trimming: 6 bases; junction bases outside the gene matches: 22. Germline assignment: CDR1 SGHTS and CDR2 YDEGEE. The CDR3 runs 20 residues. For the CDR3, the DNA is TGTGCCAGCAGCTCCACTTGGACAGGGCGACGAGGAACCCACCCCGGGGAGCTGTTTTTT. It yields the protein CASSSTWTGRRGTHPGELFF.

Notes on this clone: Because it lacks the conserved phenylalanine or tryptophan at the end, this CDR3 is likely a read error. It is unclear where the CDR3 begins or ends on the DNA, so no DNA is shown, and the CDR3 is as TCRdb lists it. V usage is TRBV6-5 and J usage is TRBJ1-2. The CDR3 is 10 amino acids in total, end residues counted. Germline lookup yields CDR1 MNHEY and CDR2 SVGAGI. This chain's CDR3 is CASGRGWLHL.

This chain uses TRBV7-9 with TRBJ2-7, with 12 bases fitting TRBD2. The J segment lost 0 bases and the V segment lost 5 bases, leaving 8 bases of the junction unmatched. CDR3 length: 17 residues. Per germline, CDR1 SEHNR and CDR2 FQNEAQ (reference sequence). This chain's CDR3 is CASSPGLAGPSSYEQYF. The CDR3 coding sequence is TGTGCCAGCAGCCCCGGACTAGCGGGGCCGAGCTCCTACGAGCAGTACTTC.

The V and J genes are TRBV5-4 and TRBJ1-1; D is uncertain. Trimming took off 2 bases at V and 1 base at J, with 12 bases between the two ends. The CDR3 covers 15 residues. From germline, CDR1 is SGHNT and CDR2 YYREEE (reference sequence). The CDR3 nucleotides are TGTGCCAGCAGCTTATCCCCCGCGGCGAACACTGAAGCTTTCTTT. It yields the protein CASSLSPAANTEAFF.

The CDR3 reads CASSLALSGKGVTEAFF. The DNA for the CDR3 is TGCGCCAGCAGCTTGGCGTTATCCGGCAAAGGGGTAACTGAAGCTTTCTTT. The rearrangement uses TRBV5-1 and TRBJ1-1, with D tentatively TRBD1 (5 bases). Trimming took 0 bases from V and 5 from J, leaving 20 bases between them. Per germline, CDR1 SGHRS and CDR2 YFSETQ. The CDR3 length is 17 residues.